The present T cell receptor beta chain was sequenced within a study of beta chain features in type 1 diabetes. Study observations and caveats: More deletions and fewer insertions at VDJ junctions were seen in type 1 diabetes patients.

All of the isolated RNA was reverse transcribed, so expressed TCRB transcripts were sequenced. Clones were read by immunoSEQ multiplex PCR, and TCRdb kept only the in-frame ones, dropping some. The top ten hold approximately 0.015% of the sample, which has 300,000 to 400,000 clones, roughly 12% seen once. This clone came up a few times. As yet, its antigen is unknown. The CDR3 sequence is 15 residues long. Germline V gene lookup returns CDR1 SGHVS and CDR2 FQNEAQ. V was shortened by 3 bases and J by 4 bases, with 15 bases between the two germline ends. The TCR sequence derives from a man aged 18 to 30 in good health. The J gene is TRBJ1-2, the V gene TRBV7-8; D is unresolved. The sequenced sample consisted of naive CD4+ T cells from blood. The CDR3 is CASSLTLDGPYGYTF. The CDR3 DNA follows: TGTGCCAGCAGCTTGACTCTTGACGGCCCCTATGGCTACACCTTC.